The 17 T cell receptor beta chains below were found in one sample sequenced in a study of blood T cell repertoires in COVID-19. The data were produced by immunoSEQ multiplex PCR, yet TCRdb's version contains in-frame clones alone and is incomplete. The sample yields 110,000 or so clones, around 84% seen once. Sequencing was performed on peripheral blood. These TCRs come from a human donor in a cohort sampled during active COVID-19.

V is TRBV29-1 and J is TRBJ1-1, with D possibly being TRBD1 (6 bases). The V gene lost 3 bases and the J gene lost 10 bases, with 9 bases spanning the gap. The V gene's germline CDR1 is SQVTM and CDR2 ANQGSEA. The CDR3 runs to 10 residues. CDR3 coding DNA: TGCAGCGTTGACGAGGGGGTAGCTTTCTTT. Its protein is CSVDEGVAFF.

V gene TRBV2 combines with J gene TRBJ1-5; 8 nucleotides agree with TRBD1. The length of the CDR3 is 14 residues. J gave up 6 bases and V 1 base, and 2 bases lay outside the gene matches. The germline CDR1 and CDR2 sequences are SNHLY and FYNNEI. CDR3 coding DNA: TGTGCCAGCAGTGAAGGACAGGGGCGTCAGCCCCAGCATTTT. It codes for CASSEGQGRQPQHF.

This sequence joins TRBV5-6 and TRBJ2-7; TRBD2 might be the D (7 bases). Trimming shortened V by 2 bases and J by 3 bases, and 21 bases separated the two germline ends. CDR1 is SGHDT, CDR2 YYEEEE, per germline. The CDR3 consists of 17 residues. The CDR3: CASSFSGGRPLNYEQYF. The CDR3 DNA sequence: TGTGCCAGCAGCTTCTCCGGGGGGCGCCCCCTAAACTACGAGCAGTACTTC.

The CDR3 loop is CASRGSGVGATQYF. Here the CDR3 DNA reads TGTGCCAGCAGGGGTAGCGGGGTCGGGGCCACGCAGTATTTT. The chain recombines TRBV6-5 with TRBJ2-3; TRBD2 aligns across 8 bases. V shed 6 bases and J 9 bases; nucleotides not matched to a gene: 11. Per the germline V gene, CDR1 is MNHEY and CDR2 is SVGAGI. This CDR3 has 14 residues.

This chain links TRBV27 with TRBJ2-7; TRBD1 agrees at 9 bases. The CDR3 runs to 13 residues. The V and J ends lost 8 bases and 2 bases, in that order; junction bases with no gene match: 4. Germline V gene lookup returns CDR1 MNHEY and CDR2 SMNVEV (reference sequence). The CDR3 spells CASGRDRAYEQYF. CDR3 coding DNA: TGTGCCAGCGGAAGGGACAGGGCCTACGAGCAGTACTTC.

This chain links TRBV6-5 with TRBJ2-7; D possibly corresponds to TRBD2 (5 bases). From germline, CDR1 is MNHEY and CDR2 SVGAGI. CDR3 length: 13 residues. With 6 bases removed from V and 0 bases from J, the gap between germline ends came to 9 bases. The DNA for the CDR3 is TGTGCCAGCAGCTTCCGGGACTCCTACGAGCAGTACTTC. Its translation is CASSFRDSYEQYF.

The chain is built from TRBV19 and TRBJ2-5, with 7 nucleotides matching TRBD2. CDR1 is LNHDA and CDR2 is SQIVND in the germline V gene (reference sequence). This CDR3 contains 15 residues. V shed 6 bases, J shed 0 bases, and the junction held 7 bases outside the gene matches. CDR3 protein: CASSSYGGYQETQYF. The CDR3 DNA reads as TGTGCCAGTAGCTCCTACGGGGGGTACCAAGAGACCCAGTACTTC.

The genes are TRBV6-5 and TRBJ1-1; tentative D call: TRBD1 (5 bases). Trimming took off 4 bases at V and 1 base at J, with 10 bases between the two ends. CDR3 size: 14 residues. The germline V gene encodes CDR1 MNHEY and CDR2 SVGAGI. The CDR3 nucleotides are TGTGCCAGCAGTTCCAGGGCCACGAACACTGAAGCTTTCTTT. This gives the protein CASSSRATNTEAFF.

This chain joins TRBV7-9 and TRBJ1-3; D is possibly TRBD1 (5 bases). Germline lookup yields CDR1 SEHNR and CDR2 FQNEAQ (reference sequence). V was trimmed by 5 bases and J by 1 base, leaving 12 bases between them. This CDR3 comprises 15 residues. This chain's CDR3 is CASSVSGGSGNTIYF. DNA of the CDR3: TGTGCCAGCAGCGTCTCGGGGGGATCTGGAAACACCATATATTTT.

The rearrangement uses TRBV19 and TRBJ1-1, with D perhaps matching TRBD1 (5 bases). Trimming removed 1 base from V and 9 bases from J, with 6 bases in between. The CDR3 is 11 amino acids. Per germline, CDR1 LNHDA and CDR2 SQIVND (reference sequence). This CDR3 is CASSIGQKAFF. The CDR3 nucleotides read TGTGCCAGTAGTATAGGACAGAAAGCTTTCTTT.

The chain employs TRBV11-2 and TRBJ1-3; D uncertain. CDR3 length equals 14 residues. V was clipped by 5 bases and J by 3 bases, with 11 bases between them. Germline loops: CDR1 SGHAT, CDR2 FQNNGV. In nucleotides, the CDR3 is TGTGCCAGCAGCCCCACGGTAATTGGAAACACCATATATTTT. Translation: CASSPTVIGNTIYF.

This chain uses TRBV28 with TRBJ1-1, with 7 bases fitting TRBD1. The CDR3 runs 15 residues. Germline V gives CDR1 MDHEN, CDR2 SYDVKM. Losses at the gene ends were 3 bases for V and 0 bases for J; bases not matched to a gene: 4. As DNA, the CDR3 is TGTGCCAGCAGTTTGGGACAGACCATGAACACTGAAGCTTTCTTT. Translation gives CASSLGQTMNTEAFF.

The rearrangement links TRBV10-3 to TRBJ1-1; 8 bases agree with TRBD1. CDR1 and CDR2 from the germline V gene are ENHRY and SYGVKD. The CDR3 covers 15 residues. V was pared by 7 bases and J by 3 bases, with 10 bases of the junction left unmatched. This CDR3 is CAITQGAGMDTEAFF. Here the CDR3 DNA reads TGTGCCATCACCCAGGGGGCGGGGATGGACACTGAAGCTTTCTTT.

This clone occurred once. The chain uses TRBV15 and TRBJ2-1; 11 nucleotides line up with TRBD2. The V gene's germline CDR1 is LNHNV and CDR2 YYDKDF (reference sequence). The CDR3 is 16 residues long. The V and J ends lost 6 bases and 4 bases, in that order; junction bases with no gene match: 8. The CDR3 DNA is TGTGCCACCAGACTCCCTAGCGGGGGGATTTACAATGAGCAGTTCTTC. Its translation: CATRLPSGGIYNEQFF.

The chain employs TRBV5-1 and TRBJ1-5; D not resolved. CDR1 is SGHRS and CDR2 is YFSETQ in the germline V gene. The CDR3 totals 13 residues. Trimming pared 0 bases from V and 3 bases from J, leaving 4 bases between. The CDR3 DNA reads TGCGCCAGCAGCTTGGACACCAATCAGCCCCAGCATTTT. Its translation: CASSLDTNQPQHF.

V usage is TRBV30 and J usage is TRBJ2-7; weak D call: TRBD2 (6 bases). Germline-derived CDR1 and CDR2 are GTSNPN and SVGIG (reference sequence). The CDR3 runs to 12 residues. The CDR3 DNA is TGTGCGCGGGACGGGGATTACTACGAGCAGTACTTC. Translated, it gives CARDGDYYEQYF.

The gene calls are TRBV18 and TRBJ2-7; perhaps TRBD1 as D (5 bases). Germline CDR1 and CDR2: KGHSH and LQKENI. This CDR3 comprises 14 residues. Trimming shortened V by 3 bases and J by 0 bases, and 9 bases separated the two germline ends. The DNA for the CDR3 is TGTGCCAGCTCACCTTCGACAGCCTCCTACGAGCAGTACTTC. The encoded protein is CASSPSTASYEQYF.